This TCR beta chain was documented in a study of T cell changes during pregnancy in multiple sclerosis. The CDR3 totals 15 residues. CDR1 is ENHRY and CDR2 is SYGVKD in the germline V gene. Trimming removed 0 bases at V and 4 bases at J, with 10 bases between. Clones were read by immunoSEQ multiplex PCR, and TCRdb kept only the in-frame ones, dropping some. The table shows about 51,000 clones, with roughly 94% occurring only once. The chain uses TRBV10-3 and TRBJ1-5, with TRBD1 as a possible D gene (5 bases). This material consisted of CD4+ T cells from peripheral blood mononuclear cells, taken in the second trimester of pregnancy. The sequence was collected from a female donor with multiple sclerosis, enrolled in a pregnancy study. Here the CDR3 reads CAISESSGTNQPQHF. CDR3 DNA sequence: TGTGCCATCAGTGAGTCGAGCGGGACGAATCAGCCCCAGCATTTT.